The rows below give T cell receptor beta chains drawn from one sample of a study of blood T cell repertoires in COVID-19. Libraries were prepared by immunoSEQ multiplex PCR; TCRdb keeps only in-frame clonotypes and omits some of them. In the table there are 200,000 to 250,000 clones, around 87% of which are singletons. Sequencing was done on a sample of peripheral blood. Every receptor here comes from a woman aged 30 to 39 who had recovered from COVID-19. The CDR3 runs from the conserved cysteine through the conserved F or W. A D gene is named only where the DNA matches it firmly. Clone size appears in some rows only: once, few, many, or a class for an expanded clone.

NA	TRBV30	TRBD1	TRBJ2-7	TGTGCCTGGGACAGGGCTGACGAGCAGTACTTC	CAWDRADEQYF
NA	TRBV9	NA	TRBJ1-4	TGTGCCAGCAGCGTAACAGGCCCAGTGCGGGAAAAACTGTTTTTT	CASSVTGPVREKLFF
NA	TRBV30	NA	TRBJ2-1	TGTGCCTGGAGTGTCACGGACAGCCCTCATGAGCAGTTCTTC	CAWSVTDSPHEQFF
NA	TRBV14	NA	TRBJ2-7	TGTGCCAGCAGCCAAGACAGTTTTTTCTCCTACGAGCAGTACTTC	CASSQDSFFSYEQYF
NA	TRBV19	NA	TRBJ2-1	TGTGCCAGCAGAATATCTGGCAGGGACAATGAGCAGTTCTTC	CASRISGRDNEQFF
NA	TRBV29-1	TRBD2	TRBJ2-6	TGCAGCGTTGGCGGGGGGACGAGCTCTGGGGCCAACGTCCTGACTTTC	CSVGGGTSSGANVLTF
once	TRBV19	NA	TRBJ1-2	TGTGCCAGTAGTATAACCCCCGGGGTTTTTTATGGCTACACCTTC	CASSITPGVFYGYTF
once	TRBV18	TRBD1	TRBJ1-2	TGTGCCAGCTCAGGGACAGGGCCCGGACTCTCTAACTATGGCTACACCTTC	CASSGTGPGLSNYGYTF
NA	TRBV5-1	NA	TRBJ1-1	TGCGCCAGCAGCTTGGGTCGAGGGTTTGAAGCTTTCTTT	CASSLGRGFEAFF
NA	TRBV6-5	NA	TRBJ1-2	TGTGCCAGCAGTTACTCCCAGGGTGAAGGGAGCTACACCTTC	CASSYSQGEGSYTF
NA	TRBV5-5	TRBD1	TRBJ2-7	TGTGCCAGCAGCTTGGGAGGGGGCCTTAACTACGAGCAGTACTTC	CASSLGGGLNYEQYF
NA	TRBV7-2	TRBD2	TRBJ2-1	TGTGCCAGCAGCTTAAATCTAGCGGGGGCGACAAGTGAGCAGTTCTTC	CASSLNLAGATSEQFF
NA	TRBV7-7	TRBD2	TRBJ2-5	TGTGCCAGCAGCACGATGGGACTAGCGGGAAAAGAGACCCAGTACTTC	CASSTMGLAGKETQYF
NA	TRBV7-3	TRBD2	TRBJ2-3	TGTGCCAGCAGCTTAACTGGACTAGCGGATAGCACAGATACGCAGTATTTT	CASSLTGLADSTDTQYF
few	TRBV19	NA	TRBJ1-6	TGTGCCAGTAGTCCCTACGAGGTGGTCAATTCACCCCTCCACTTT	CASSPYEVVNSPLHF
NA	TRBV11-2	TRBD2	TRBJ2-2	TGTGCCAGCAGCCCTCGGACTAGCGGGTACCCGAACACCGGGGAGCTGTTTTTT	CASSPRTSGYPNTGELFF
NA	TRBV2	TRBD2	TRBJ2-3	TGTGCCAGCAGTAGACTAGCGGGGAAAGGAACAGATACGCAGTATTTT	CASSRLAGKGTDTQYF
NA	TRBV27	TRBD1	TRBJ1-5	TGTGCCAGCAGTTTATGGGGACAGGGTGATATTCAGCCCCAGCATTTT	CASSLWGQGDIQPQHF
NA	TRBV5-1	TRBD1	TRBJ1-2	TGCGCCAGCAGCCCGGACAGGCGGAACTACTATGGCTACACCTTC	CASSPDRRNYYGYTF
NA	TRBV12-5	TRBD2	TRBJ2-1	TGTGCTAGTGGTTTTAAGACTAGCGGGGGGGCACGAGGCGAGCAGTTCTTC	CASGFKTSGGARGEQFF
NA	TRBV5-1	NA	TRBJ2-3	TGCGCCAGCAGCTTGGGGCAGGGATCGCCAGATACGCAGTATTTT	CASSLGQGSPDTQYF
NA	TRBV18	NA	TRBJ2-1	TGTGCCAGCTCACCGGACACCTTTGGGAATGAGCAGTTCTTC	CASSPDTFGNEQFF
NA	TRBV5-8	TRBD1	TRBJ1-4	TGTGCCAGCGCACCCGGGACAGGGAGTGAAAAACTGTTTTTT	CASAPGTGSEKLFF
NA	TRBV5-1	NA	TRBJ1-2	TGCGCCAGCAGCTTGACCTCAGGGGCCTATGGCTACACCTTC	CASSLTSGAYGYTF
few	TRBV4-3	NA	TRBJ2-3	TGCGCCAGCAGCCAAGACCTCCCTGGCGGGGGCACAGATACGCAGTATTTT	CASSQDLPGGGTDTQYF
NA	TRBV2	TRBD1	TRBJ1-1	TGTGCCAGCAGCCAAAACAGGGGGAACACTGAAGCTTTCTTT	CASSQNRGNTEAFF